One and the same sample provided the 9 T cell receptor beta chains below, sequenced in a study of CD8 T cells in Susac syndrome. Random hexamers were used to reverse transcribe the RNA input (roughly 0.5 to 1 ug). TCRdb analysed the immunoSEQ multiplex PCR reads with MiXCR anew, one entry per CDR3 protein. The sample includes hundreds of thousands of distinct CDR3 sequences, about 90% of them seen just once. Sequencing was done on a sample of CD8+ T cells from PBMCs. These receptors were obtained from a human donor with multiple sclerosis.

The chain links TRBV12-3 or TRBV12-4 to TRBJ1-6, with 9 bases lining up with TRBD1. This CDR3 has 15 residues. V lost 1 base, J lost 8 bases, and 3 bases stayed unmatched. CDR3 amino acids: CASSLGTGDDSPLHF. CDR3 coding DNA: TGTGCCAGCAGTTTAGGGACAGGGGATGATTCACCCCTCCACTTT.

CDR3 region: CASSLVLGRTDTQYF. For the CDR3, the DNA is TGTGCCAGCAGCTTAGTTCTCGGGAGAACAGATACGCAGTATTTT. The V call is TRBV7-2, the J call TRBJ2-3, with a weak D call TRBD2 (6 bases). This CDR3 is 15 amino acids long. Deletions cut 1 base from V and 3 bases from J, with 11 bases between. Germline V gene data show CDR1 as SGHTA and CDR2 as FQGNSA.

The chain recombines TRBV19 with TRBJ2-1; 7 bases fit TRBD2. Germline V gene sequence: CDR1 LNHDA, CDR2 SQIVND (reference sequence). CDR3 length equals 15 residues. Losses at the gene ends were 2 bases for V and 7 bases for J; bases not matched to a gene: 8. DNA for the CDR3: TGTGCCAGTAGTATATTAGCGACTAGCCGGAATGAGCAGTTCTTC. It yields the protein CASSILATSRNEQFF.

The chain couples TRBV19 to TRBJ1-1; a possible D gene is TRBD1 (6 bases). Germline assignment: CDR1 LNHDA and CDR2 SQIVND (reference sequence). Trimming removed 3 bases from V and 6 bases from J, with 11 bases in between. The CDR3 is 13 residues long. In nucleotides, the CDR3 is TGTGCCAGTAGTATCTGGGGGCAGTCTGAAGCTTTCTTT. This gives the protein CASSIWGQSEAFF. Full variable domain (remainder filled in from reference TRBV19 and TRBJ1-1): DGGITQSPKYLFRKEGQNVTLSCEQNLNHDAMYWYRQDPGQGLRLIYYSQIVNDFQKGDIAEGYSVSREKKESFPLTVTSAQKNPTAFYLCASSIWGQSEAFFGQGTRLTVV.

The gene calls are TRBV4-1 and TRBJ1-1, with a tentative D call TRBD1 (5 bases). The CDR3 runs 15 residues. The V end lost 4 bases, the J end lost 0 bases, and 12 bases lay between the germline ends. Germline V gene data show CDR1 as MGHRA and CDR2 as YSYEKL. The CDR3 nucleotides read TGCGCCAGCAGCCTATTAGACAGCATGAACACTGAAGCTTTCTTT. This encodes CASSLLDSMNTEAFF.

The DNA of the CDR3 is TGTGCCAGCTCCGGGTTGGGGAATGGCTACACCTTC. It is translated as CASSGLGNGYTF. The J gene is TRBJ1-2, the V gene TRBV13, with D unclear. The CDR3 has 12 amino acids. Between the trimmed V and J ends, which lost 8 bases and 6 bases, there was a span of 13 bases. Per germline, CDR1 PRHDT and CDR2 FYEKMQ (reference sequence).

The gene calls are TRBV12-3 or TRBV12-4 and TRBJ1-1; no clear D gene. Trimming pared 1 base from V and 1 base from J, leaving 10 bases between. The CDR3 consists of 15 residues. The CDR3 DNA is TGTGCCAGCAGTTTAGACCTCTGGGGGAACACTGAAGCTTTCTTT. As protein: CASSLDLWGNTEAFF.

The CDR3 coding sequence is TGTGCCAGCAGCGCCTCCGGACTAGCGGAGCAGTACTTC. It translates to CASSASGLAEQYF. This chain links TRBV9 with TRBJ2-7; 9 bases agree with TRBD2. The V gene's germline CDR1 is SGDLS and CDR2 YYNGEE. The CDR3 runs to 13 residues. The trim removed 3 bases at V and 7 bases at J, leaving 5 bases unmatched.

CDR3 loop: CASSREGTGNNQPQHF. In DNA form, the CDR3 reads TGTGCCAGCAGTCGGGAGGGGACAGGAAACAATCAGCCCCAGCATTTT. The chain recombines TRBV27 with TRBJ1-5; 8 nucleotides line up with TRBD1. Trimming took 5 bases from V and 3 from J; bases not matched to a gene: 9. Germline lookup yields CDR1 MNHEY and CDR2 SMNVEV (reference sequence). The CDR3 has 16 amino acids.